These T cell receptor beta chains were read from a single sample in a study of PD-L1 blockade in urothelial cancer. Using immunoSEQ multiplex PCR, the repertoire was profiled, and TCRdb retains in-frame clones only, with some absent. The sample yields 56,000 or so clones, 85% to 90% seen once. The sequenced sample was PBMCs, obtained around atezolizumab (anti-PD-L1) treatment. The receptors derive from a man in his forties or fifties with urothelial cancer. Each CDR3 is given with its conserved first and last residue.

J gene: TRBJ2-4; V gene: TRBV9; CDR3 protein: CASSVGGDRGFVKNIQYF
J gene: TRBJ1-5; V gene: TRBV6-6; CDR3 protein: CASSYGVLSASGSQHF
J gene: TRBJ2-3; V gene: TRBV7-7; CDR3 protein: CASSLGGLAGAADTQYF
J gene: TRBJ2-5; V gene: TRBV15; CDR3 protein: CATSTGDFKETQYF
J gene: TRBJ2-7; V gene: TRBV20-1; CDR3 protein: CSARAGSEQYF
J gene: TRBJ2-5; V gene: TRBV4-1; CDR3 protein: CASSQRAGHSQETQYF
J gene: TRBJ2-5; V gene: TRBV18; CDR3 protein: CASSPWDRETQYF
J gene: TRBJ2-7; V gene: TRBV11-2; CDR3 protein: CASSLGSGGTVSYEQYF
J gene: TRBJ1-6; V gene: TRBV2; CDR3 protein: CASSERTGGFNSPLHF
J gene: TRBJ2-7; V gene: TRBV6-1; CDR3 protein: CASGDQGEQYF
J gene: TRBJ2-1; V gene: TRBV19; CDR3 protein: CASSIDYRWEQFF
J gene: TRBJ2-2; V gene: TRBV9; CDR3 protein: CASSRGVVENYGELFF
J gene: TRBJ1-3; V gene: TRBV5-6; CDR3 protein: CASSWGAGNTIYF
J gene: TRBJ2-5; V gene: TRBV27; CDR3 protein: CASSPRGETQYF
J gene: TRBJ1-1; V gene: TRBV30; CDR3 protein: CAWPDSGTGSTEAFF